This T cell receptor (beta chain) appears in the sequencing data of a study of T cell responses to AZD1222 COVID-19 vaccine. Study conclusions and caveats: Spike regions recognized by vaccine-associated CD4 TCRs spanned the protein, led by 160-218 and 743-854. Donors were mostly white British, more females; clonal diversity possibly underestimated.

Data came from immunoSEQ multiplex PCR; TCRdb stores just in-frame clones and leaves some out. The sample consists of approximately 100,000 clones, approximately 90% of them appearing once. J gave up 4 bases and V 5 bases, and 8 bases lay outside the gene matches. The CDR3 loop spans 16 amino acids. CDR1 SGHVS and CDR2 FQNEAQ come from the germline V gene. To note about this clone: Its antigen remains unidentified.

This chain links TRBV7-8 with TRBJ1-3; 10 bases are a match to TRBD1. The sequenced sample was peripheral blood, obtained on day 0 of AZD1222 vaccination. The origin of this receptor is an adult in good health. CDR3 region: CASSERDRGRGNTIYF. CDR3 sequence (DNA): TGTGCCAGCAGCGAACGGGACAGGGGAAGAGGAAACACCATATATTTT. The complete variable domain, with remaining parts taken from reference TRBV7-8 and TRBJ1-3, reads GAGVSQSPRYKVAKRGQDVALRCDPISGHVSLFWYQQALGQGPEFLTYFQNEAQLDKSGLPSDRFFAERPEGSVSTLKIQRTQQEDSAVYLCASSERDRGRGNTIYFGEGSWLTVV.